A single T cell receptor (beta chain) is shown here with its context. This sample is drawn from a study of blood T cell repertoires in COVID-19. The CDR3 covers 14 residues. V was cut by 3 bases and J by 4 bases, with 15 bases left in between. CDR1 and CDR2 from the germline V gene are GTSNPN and SVGIG (reference sequence). The data were produced by immunoSEQ multiplex PCR, yet TCRdb's version contains in-frame clones alone and is incomplete. Of some 68,000 clones in the sample, around 87% were seen once. This clonotype was obtained from a man aged 50 or older with acute or convalescent COVID-19. The sample taken for sequencing was peripheral blood. V is TRBV30 and J is TRBJ1-2; D possibly corresponds to TRBD1 (6 bases). The CDR3 nucleotides are TGTGCCTGGAGCCAAGATCAGGGGACCTATGGCTACACCTTC. Translation gives CAWSQDQGTYGYTF.